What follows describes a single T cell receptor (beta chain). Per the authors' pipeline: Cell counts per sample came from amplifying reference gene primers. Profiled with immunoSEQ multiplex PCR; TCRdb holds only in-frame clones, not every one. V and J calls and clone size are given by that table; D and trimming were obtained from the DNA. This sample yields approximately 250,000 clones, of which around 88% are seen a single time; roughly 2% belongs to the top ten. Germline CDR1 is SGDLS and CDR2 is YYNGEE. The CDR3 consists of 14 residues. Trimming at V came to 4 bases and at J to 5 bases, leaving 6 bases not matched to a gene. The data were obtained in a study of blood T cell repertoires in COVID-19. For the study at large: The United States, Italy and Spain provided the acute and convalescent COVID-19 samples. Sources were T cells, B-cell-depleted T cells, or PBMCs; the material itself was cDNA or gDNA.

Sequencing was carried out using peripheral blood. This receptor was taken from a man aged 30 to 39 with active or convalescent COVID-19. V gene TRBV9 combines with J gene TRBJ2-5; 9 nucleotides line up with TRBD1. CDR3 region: CASSLQGAEETQYF. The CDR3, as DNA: TGTGCCAGCAGCTTACAGGGGGCGGAGGAGACCCAGTACTTC.